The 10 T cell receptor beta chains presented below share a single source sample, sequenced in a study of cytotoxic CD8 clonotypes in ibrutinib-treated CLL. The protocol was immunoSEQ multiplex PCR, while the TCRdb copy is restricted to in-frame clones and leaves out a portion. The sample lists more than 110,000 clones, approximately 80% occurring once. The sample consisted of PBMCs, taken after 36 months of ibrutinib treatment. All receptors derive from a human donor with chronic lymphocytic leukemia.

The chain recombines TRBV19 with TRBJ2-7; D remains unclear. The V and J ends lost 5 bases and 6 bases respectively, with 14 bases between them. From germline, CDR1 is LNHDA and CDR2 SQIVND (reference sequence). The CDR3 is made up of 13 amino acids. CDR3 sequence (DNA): TGTGCCAGTAGTGCAGTTTTGAGTGGCGAGCAGTACTTC. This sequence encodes CASSAVLSGEQYF. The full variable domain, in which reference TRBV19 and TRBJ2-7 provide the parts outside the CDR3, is DGGITQSPKYLFRKEGQNVTLSCEQNLNHDAMYWYRQDPGQGLRLIYYSQIVNDFQKGDIAEGYSVSREKKESFPLTVTSAQKNPTAFYLCASSAVLSGEQYFGPGTRLTVT.

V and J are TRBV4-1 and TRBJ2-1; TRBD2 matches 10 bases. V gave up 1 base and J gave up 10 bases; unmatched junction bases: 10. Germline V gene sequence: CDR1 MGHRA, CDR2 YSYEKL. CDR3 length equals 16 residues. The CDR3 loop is CASSQGRVAGGDEQFF. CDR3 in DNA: TGCGCCAGCAGCCAAGGCCGCGTAGCGGGAGGAGACGAGCAGTTCTTC.

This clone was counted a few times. CDR3: CASSTQGGEQYF. The CDR3 nucleotides are TGTGCCAGCAGCACACAGGGAGGCGAGCAGTACTTC. The V gene is TRBV7-3, the J gene TRBJ2-7; D tentatively reads TRBD1 or TRBD2 (6 bases each). V was trimmed by 5 bases and J by 6 bases, leaving 11 bases between them. The CDR3 totals 12 residues. Per the germline V gene, CDR1 is SGHTA and CDR2 is FQGTGA.

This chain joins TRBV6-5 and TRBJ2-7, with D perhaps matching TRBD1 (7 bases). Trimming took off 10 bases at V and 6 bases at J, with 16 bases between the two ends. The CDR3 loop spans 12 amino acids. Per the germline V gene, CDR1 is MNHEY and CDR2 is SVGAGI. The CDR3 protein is CATSGGGSEQYF. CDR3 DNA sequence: TGTGCCACCTCCGGAGGGGGCAGCGAGCAGTACTTC.

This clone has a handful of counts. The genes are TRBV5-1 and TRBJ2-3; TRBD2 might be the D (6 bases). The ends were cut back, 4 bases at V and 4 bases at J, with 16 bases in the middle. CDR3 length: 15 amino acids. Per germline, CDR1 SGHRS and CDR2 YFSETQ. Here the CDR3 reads CASSVGSLGSDTQYF. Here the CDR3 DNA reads TGCGCCAGCAGCGTCGGGAGCCTGGGATCAGATACGCAGTATTTT.

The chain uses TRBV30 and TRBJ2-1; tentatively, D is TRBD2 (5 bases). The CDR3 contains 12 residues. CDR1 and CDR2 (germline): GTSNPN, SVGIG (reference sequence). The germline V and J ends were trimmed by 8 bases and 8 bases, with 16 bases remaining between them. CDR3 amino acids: CALRRGKDEQFF. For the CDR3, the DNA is TGTGCCCTTCGACGGGGAAAGGATGAGCAGTTCTTC.

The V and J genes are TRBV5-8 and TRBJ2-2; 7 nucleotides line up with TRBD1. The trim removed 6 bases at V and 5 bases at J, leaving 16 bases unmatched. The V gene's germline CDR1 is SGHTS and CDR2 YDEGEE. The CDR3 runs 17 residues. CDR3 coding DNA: TGTGCCAGCACCCTACTTCCGGGACAGCCAAATACCGGGGAGCTGTTTTTT. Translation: CASTLLPGQPNTGELFF.

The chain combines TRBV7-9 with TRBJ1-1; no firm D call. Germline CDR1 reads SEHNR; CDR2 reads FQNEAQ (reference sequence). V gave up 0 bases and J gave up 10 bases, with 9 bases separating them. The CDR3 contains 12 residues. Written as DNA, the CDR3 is TGTGCCAGCAGCTTAGCATTGTCCCCAGCTTTCTTT. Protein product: CASSLALSPAFF.

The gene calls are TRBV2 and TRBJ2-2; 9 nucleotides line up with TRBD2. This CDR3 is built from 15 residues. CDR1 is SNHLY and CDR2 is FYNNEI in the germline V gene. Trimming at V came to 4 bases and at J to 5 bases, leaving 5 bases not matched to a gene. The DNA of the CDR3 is TGTGCCAGCAGTGCGGCGCGGGAGGGGACCGGGGAGCTGTTTTTT. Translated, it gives CASSAAREGTGELFF.

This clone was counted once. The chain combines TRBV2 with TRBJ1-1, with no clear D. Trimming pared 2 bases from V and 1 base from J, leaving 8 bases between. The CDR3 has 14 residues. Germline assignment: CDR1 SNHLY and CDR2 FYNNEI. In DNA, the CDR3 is TGTGCCAGCAGTGAAATGGGGAAGAACACTGAAGCTTTCTTT. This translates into CASSEMGKNTEAFF.